The 26 T cell receptor beta chains presented below share a single source sample, sequenced in a study of OX40 agonist ivuxolimab in advanced cancers. Sequencing was performed with immunoSEQ multiplex PCR; in TCRdb, only in-frame clones are kept and a portion is missing. The table records some 71,000 clones, approximately 90% of them present only once. The specimen was CD4+ or CD8+ T cells sorted from blood, collected in a trial of the OX40 agonist ivuxolimab. These receptors were collected from an adult with an advanced solid tumor such as melanoma, head and neck, liver or kidney cancer.

This chain uses TRBV28 with TRBJ2-3, with D tentatively TRBD2 (6 bases). This CDR3 has 14 amino acids. Per germline, CDR1 MDHEN and CDR2 SYDVKM. V was trimmed by 6 bases and J by 2 bases, leaving 12 bases between them. CDR3 loop: CASRSGTHTDTQYF. The DNA of the CDR3 is TGTGCCAGCAGGTCCGGGACTCACACAGATACGCAGTATTTT.

The chain is built from TRBV6-1 and TRBJ2-5; TRBD1 matches at 9 bases. The J call may be wrong; the DNA end is better matched by TRBJ2-7. The CDR3 consists of 15 residues. Germline CDR1 is MNHNS and CDR2 is SASEGT. Here the CDR3 DNA reads TGTGCCAGCAGTGCCCGGGACAGGGCCTCCTACGAGCAGTACTTC. As protein: CASSARDRASYEQYF.

The rearrangement uses TRBV28 and TRBJ1-1; 7 nucleotides match TRBD1. CDR1 and CDR2 from the germline V gene are MDHEN and SYDVKM. Trimming removed 5 bases from V and 4 bases from J; junction bases left unmatched: 10. The CDR3 loop spans 15 amino acids. CDR3 protein: CASSPPGGSATEAFF. CDR3 nucleotides: TGTGCCAGCAGTCCTCCAGGGGGATCGGCCACTGAAGCTTTCTTT. The variable domain in full, with the rest retrieved from reference TRBV28 and TRBJ1-1, is DVKVTQSSRYLVKRTGEKVFLECVQDMDHENMFWYRQDPGLGLRLIYFSYDVKMKEKGDIPEGYSVSREKKERFSLILESASTNQTSMYLCASSPPGGSATEAFFGQGTRLTVV.

The rearrangement uses TRBV2 and TRBJ2-3; possibly TRBD2 for D (6 bases). The V end was cut by 6 bases, the J end by 4 bases, with 17 bases between. The CDR3 is 15 residues long. CDR1 and CDR2 from the germline V gene are SNHLY and FYNNEI. The CDR3 sequence is CASSALRGNSDTQYF. In nucleotides, the CDR3 is TGTGCCAGCAGCGCCTTACGGGGGAACTCAGATACGCAGTATTTT.

The rearrangement links TRBV27 to TRBJ1-2; 9 bases are a match to TRBD1. The CDR3 has 17 amino acids. V lost 5 bases and J lost 4; bases outside the gene matches: 14. CDR1 MNHEY and CDR2 SMNVEV come from the germline V gene (reference sequence). The CDR3 protein is CASSRDRDFLLFYGYTF. The CDR3 region has the DNA TGTGCCAGCAGTCGGGACAGGGATTTTCTATTGTTCTATGGCTACACCTTC.

This clone has a single count. The CDR3: CASSLGDRGSGYTF. The CDR3 DNA reads as TGTGCCAGCAGCTTAGGGGACAGGGGGTCTGGCTACACCTTC. This sequence joins TRBV7-9 and TRBJ1-2; 11 bases map to TRBD1. Germline values: CDR1 SEHNR, CDR2 FQNEAQ (reference sequence). The CDR3 totals 14 residues. The V segment lost 1 base and the J segment 7 bases; nucleotides outside the gene matches: 2.

This clone was counted a single time. The chain is built from TRBV15 and TRBJ1-4; no clear D. CDR1 is LNHNV, CDR2 YYDKDF, per germline (reference sequence). The CDR3 is 15 amino acids. Deletions cut 3 bases from V and 4 bases from J, with 12 bases between. The DNA of the CDR3 is TGTGCCACCAGCAGGGGCAGGCAGAGTAATGAAAAACTGTTTTTT. Amino acid sequence: CATSRGRQSNEKLFF.

This chain joins TRBV28 and TRBJ1-5; D is ambiguous. V was clipped by 6 bases and J by 3 bases, with 6 bases between them. Germline lookup yields CDR1 MDHEN and CDR2 SYDVKM. This CDR3 comprises 12 residues. The CDR3 is CASRTFNQPQHF. The DNA of the CDR3 is TGTGCCAGCAGGACCTTCAATCAGCCCCAGCATTTT.

The J gene is TRBJ2-5, the V gene TRBV5-6, with 12 bases identical to TRBD2. Germline V gives CDR1 SGHDT, CDR2 YYEEEE. The CDR3 contains 17 residues. With 4 bases clipped from V and 0 bases from J, the junction kept 7 bases outside the gene matches. The CDR3, as DNA: TGTGCCAGCAGCCTGAGGACTAGCGGGAAGTACCAAGAGACCCAGTACTTC. Encoded protein: CASSLRTSGKYQETQYF.

This clone was counted only a few times. The CDR3 protein is CASSPSGTAYEQYF. The CDR3 DNA reads TGTGCCAGCTCACCGTCCGGGACCGCCTACGAGCAGTACTTC. This rearrangement joins TRBV18 to TRBJ2-7; either TRBD1 or TRBD2 may fit D (5 bases each). The germline CDR1 and CDR2 sequences are KGHSH and LQKENI. This CDR3 has 14 residues. V was clipped by 3 bases and J by 2 bases, with 11 bases between them.

The chain uses TRBV5-1 and TRBJ2-5; 7 bases align to TRBD1. Germline lookup yields CDR1 SGHRS and CDR2 YFSETQ. This CDR3 is 15 amino acids long. J gave up 2 bases and V 3 bases, and 7 bases lay outside the gene matches. The CDR3 nucleotides are TGCGCCAGCAGCTCCCTGGGACAGAAACAAGAGACCCAGTACTTC. Translating gives CASSSLGQKQETQYF.

This sequence joins TRBV7-6 and TRBJ2-1; D perhaps matches TRBD1 (5 bases). Per the germline V gene, CDR1 is SGHVS and CDR2 is FNYEAQ. With 2 bases removed from V and 4 bases from J, the gap between germline ends came to 9 bases. The CDR3 sequence is 14 residues long. The CDR3: CASSLTRDYNEQFF. CDR3 in DNA: TGTGCCAGCAGCTTAACCAGGGATTACAATGAGCAGTTCTTC.

The V gene is TRBV30, the J gene TRBJ1-4; 10 positions agree with TRBD1. Per the germline V gene, CDR1 is GTSNPN and CDR2 is SVGIG (reference sequence). CDR3 length: 16 amino acids. The V segment lost 5 bases and the J segment 8 bases; nucleotides outside the gene matches: 14. The CDR3 DNA sequence: TGTGCCTGGGCCTACCCCGGGGACAGGGGAAAGGAAAAACTGTTTTTT. It codes for CAWAYPGDRGKEKLFF.

The chain has TRBV30 and TRBJ1-2; 9 nucleotides align to TRBD1. V trimming: 7 bases; J trimming: 2 bases; junction bases outside the gene matches: 5. The length of the CDR3 is 13 residues. CDR1 is GTSNPN, CDR2 SVGIG, per germline (reference sequence). For the CDR3, the DNA is TGTGCCTTCGGACAGGGGCCCAACTATGGCTACACCTTC. The encoded protein is CAFGQGPNYGYTF.

This clone has just one count. The chain recombines TRBV27 with TRBJ1-6, with 9 positions matching TRBD1. The CDR3 is 15 residues long. Germline CDR1 reads MNHEY; CDR2 reads SMNVEV (reference sequence). The J segment lost 5 bases and the V segment lost 5 bases, leaving 4 bases of the junction unmatched. The chain's CDR3 is CASSPWTGDNSPLHF. CDR3 nucleotides: TGTGCCAGCAGTCCATGGACAGGGGATAATTCACCCCTCCACTTT.

This sequence joins TRBV19 and TRBJ2-1, with TRBD1 matching 7 bases. Germline CDR1 and CDR2: LNHDA and SQIVND (reference sequence). The CDR3 runs to 15 residues. V lost 1 base, J lost 10 bases, and 10 bases stayed unmatched. CDR3 amino acids: CASSIGGQDREEQFF. The CDR3 nucleotides are TGTGCCAGTAGTATAGGAGGACAAGACAGGGAGGAGCAGTTCTTC. Complete variable domain (other parts from reference TRBV19 and TRBJ2-1): DGGITQSPKYLFRKEGQNVTLSCEQNLNHDAMYWYRQDPGQGLRLIYYSQIVNDFQKGDIAEGYSVSREKKESFPLTVTSAQKNPTAFYLCASSIGGQDREEQFFGPGTRLTVL.

V and J are TRBV7-2 and TRBJ2-7; 10 nucleotides agree with TRBD2. The germline CDR1 and CDR2 sequences are SGHTA and FQGNSA. The V gene end was trimmed by 1 base and the J gene end by 3 bases; junction bases not matched to a gene: 0. This CDR3 region has 14 residues. The CDR3 is CASSLGLAGYEQYF. DNA of the CDR3: TGTGCCAGCAGCTTAGGACTAGCGGGCTACGAGCAGTACTTC.

The chain combines TRBV12-5 with TRBJ1-2; tentatively, D is TRBD1 (6 bases). Deletions cut 0 bases from V and 4 bases from J, with 12 bases between. The CDR3 loop spans 15 amino acids. The V gene's germline CDR1 is LGHNT and CDR2 FRNRAP. The CDR3 here is CASGLVQGTSYGYTF. The CDR3 nucleotides read TGTGCTAGTGGTTTGGTCCAGGGGACCTCCTATGGCTACACCTTC.

The rearrangement links TRBV7-2 to TRBJ1-1; no clear D gene. Germline V CDR1 and CDR2: SGHTA, FQGNSA. The CDR3 loop spans 15 amino acids. Trimming removed 1 base at V and 1 base at J, with 10 bases between. The CDR3 protein is CASSLVRAGNTEAFF. The CDR3 DNA follows: TGTGCCAGCAGCTTAGTCCGAGCGGGGAACACTGAAGCTTTCTTT.

The chain has TRBV2 and TRBJ1-5; D is possibly TRBD1 (5 bases). V was cut by 6 bases and J by 7 bases, with 22 bases left in between. The CDR3 spans 16 residues. Germline V gives CDR1 SNHLY, CDR2 FYNNEI. This CDR3 is CASRKGWSDRNQPQHF. The CDR3 DNA follows: TGTGCCAGCAGGAAGGGTTGGTCAGACAGAAACCAGCCCCAGCATTTT.

The CDR3 is CASSIRTGENEKLFF. The DNA for the CDR3 is TGTGCCAGCAGCATTCGGACAGGGGAGAATGAAAAACTGTTTTTT. The rearrangement links TRBV5-5 to TRBJ1-4, with TRBD1 identical over 9 bases. Looked up from germline, CDR1 is SGHKS and CDR2 is YYEKEE (reference sequence). CDR3 length: 15 amino acids. V shed 4 bases, J shed 5 bases, and the junction held 6 bases outside the gene matches.

This chain joins TRBV19 and TRBJ1-2; D remains ambiguous. CDR1 LNHDA and CDR2 SQIVND come from the germline V gene (reference sequence). This CDR3 has 14 residues. Trimming stripped 0 bases from V and 8 bases from J, with 13 bases between. DNA of the CDR3: TGTGCCAGTAGTATAGATGAGACCCGAGGAGGCTACACCTTC. The encoded protein is CASSIDETRGGYTF.

The chain joins TRBV7-2 to TRBJ1-1, with D hard to call. Germline values: CDR1 SGHTA, CDR2 FQGNSA. Trimming pared 2 bases from V and 2 bases from J, leaving 6 bases between. The CDR3 has 13 amino acids. The CDR3 nucleotides are TGTGCCAGCAGCTTAAGCAGTAACACTGAAGCTTTCTTT. Translating gives CASSLSSNTEAFF.

The table lists this clone with a few counts. This chain uses TRBV9 with TRBJ2-2, with 7 bases lining up with TRBD2. The CDR3 sequence is 14 residues long. The V gene's germline CDR1 is SGDLS and CDR2 YYNGEE. V dropped 4 bases and J dropped 6; count of bases not matched to a gene: 6. The CDR3 spells CASSSTRGAGELFF. The CDR3 coding sequence is TGTGCCAGCAGCTCCACCCGGGGGGCCGGGGAGCTGTTTTTT. The full variable domain, in which reference TRBV9 and TRBJ2-2 provide the parts outside the CDR3, is DSGVTQTPKHLITATGQRVTLRCSPRSGDLSVYWYQQSLDQGLQFLIQYYNGEERAKGNILERFSAQQFPDLHSELNLSSLELGDSALYFCASSSTRGAGELFFGEGSRLTVL.

This clone was detected a few times. This rearrangement joins TRBV6-1 to TRBJ1-1; a weak D match, TRBD1 (5 bases). With 4 bases removed from V and 0 bases from J, the gap between germline ends came to 15 bases. The germline CDR1 and CDR2 sequences are MNHNS and SASEGT. The CDR3 is 16 amino acids. The CDR3 DNA sequence: TGTGCCAGCAGTGGGGAATTCAGGGAAGTGAACACTGAAGCTTTCTTT. This sequence encodes CASSGEFREVNTEAFF.

This chain joins TRBV4-2 and TRBJ1-5; no clear D. V was shortened by 1 base and J by 4 bases, with 8 bases between the two germline ends. Germline V CDR1 and CDR2: LGHNA, YNFKEQ. This CDR3 spans 14 amino acids. The CDR3 loop is CASSQGSDNQPQHF. In DNA form, the CDR3 reads TGTGCCAGCAGCCAAGGATCTGATAATCAGCCCCAGCATTTT.